The following is a TCR beta chain sequence with its context. Its antigen is not identified. Germline V gene sequence: CDR1 SQVTM, CDR2 ANQGSEA. J was trimmed by 1 base and V by 5 bases; bases with no gene match: 10. The CDR3 spans 17 residues. A single heparinised blood sample, averaging around 110 mL, was obtained per donor. Expressed TCRB transcripts got sequenced, as all isolated RNA was reverse transcribed. Naive, central memory and regulatory T cell samples averaged roughly 3.5 million immunoSEQ reads each. Generated by immunoSEQ multiplex PCR, the TCRdb table keeps only in-frame clones and is missing some. The sample lists about 360,000 clones, 10% to 15% occurring once. This specimen comes from a study of beta chain features in type 1 diabetes. Background on the study: Examined across all samples were 90 million to 130 million sorted cells. General study results and limits: For Type 1 diabetes patients, all four CD4+ subsets carried TCRB CDR3s that were moderately but significantly shorter. The naive, central memory and Treg TCRB repertoires showed an apparent similarity that was greater among patients than among healthy donors.

Sequencing used naive CD4+ T cells from blood. The origin of this receptor is a woman aged 18-35 years with type 1 diabetes. The gene calls are TRBV29-1 and TRBJ2-2; 10 nucleotides agree with TRBD1. The CDR3 here is CSVKTGGGLMNTGELFF. The CDR3 nucleotides read TGCAGCGTTAAGACAGGGGGCGGCCTCATGAACACCGGGGAGCTGTTTTTT.